The T cell receptor beta chain under discussion was sequenced for a study of T cell changes during pregnancy in multiple sclerosis. CDR1 is SGHDT and CDR2 is YYEEEE in the germline V gene. The CDR3 runs 12 residues. V lost 1 base and J lost 4, with 5 bases in between. Some clones are missing from TCRdb's copy, which holds only in-frame ones; the method was immunoSEQ multiplex PCR. Here the sample spans around 30,000 clones, 87% being singletons. This sequence originates from a female donor with multiple sclerosis, enrolled in a pregnancy study. The sequencing here drew on CD8+ T cells from peripheral blood mononuclear cells, taken in the first trimester of pregnancy. The chain links TRBV5-6 to TRBJ1-2; TRBD1 might be the D (5 bases). CDR3: CASSLQGYGYTF. CDR3 DNA sequence: TGTGCCAGCAGCTTGCAGGGCTATGGCTACACCTTC.